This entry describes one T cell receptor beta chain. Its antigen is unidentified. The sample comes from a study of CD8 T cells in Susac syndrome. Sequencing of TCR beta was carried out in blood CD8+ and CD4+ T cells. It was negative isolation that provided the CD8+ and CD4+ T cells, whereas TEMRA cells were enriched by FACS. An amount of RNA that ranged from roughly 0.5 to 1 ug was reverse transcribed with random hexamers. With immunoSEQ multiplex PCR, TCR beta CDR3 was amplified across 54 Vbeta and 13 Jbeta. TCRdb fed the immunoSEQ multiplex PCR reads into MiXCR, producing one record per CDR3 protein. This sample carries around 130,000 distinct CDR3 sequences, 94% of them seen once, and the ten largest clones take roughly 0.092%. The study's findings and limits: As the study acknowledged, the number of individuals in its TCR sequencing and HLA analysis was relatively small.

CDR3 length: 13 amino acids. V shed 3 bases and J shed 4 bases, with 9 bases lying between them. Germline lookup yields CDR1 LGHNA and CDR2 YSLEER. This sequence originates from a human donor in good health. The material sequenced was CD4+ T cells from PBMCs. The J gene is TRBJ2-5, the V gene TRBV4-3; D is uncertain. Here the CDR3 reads CASSHGRGETQYF. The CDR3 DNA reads TGCGCCAGCAGCCACGGCCGTGGAGAGACCCAGTACTTC.